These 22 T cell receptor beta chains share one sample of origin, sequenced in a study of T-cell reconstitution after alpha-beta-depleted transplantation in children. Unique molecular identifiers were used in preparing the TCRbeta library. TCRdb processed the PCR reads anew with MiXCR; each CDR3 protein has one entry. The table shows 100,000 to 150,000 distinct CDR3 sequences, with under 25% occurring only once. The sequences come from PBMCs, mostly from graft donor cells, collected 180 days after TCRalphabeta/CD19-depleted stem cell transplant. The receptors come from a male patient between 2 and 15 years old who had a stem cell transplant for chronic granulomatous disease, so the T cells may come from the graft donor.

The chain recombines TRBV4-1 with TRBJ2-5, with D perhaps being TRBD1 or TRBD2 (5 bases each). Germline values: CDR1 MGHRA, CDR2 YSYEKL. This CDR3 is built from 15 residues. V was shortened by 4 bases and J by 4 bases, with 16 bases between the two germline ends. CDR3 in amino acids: CASSPQGDPRETQYF. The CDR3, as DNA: TGCGCCAGCAGCCCCCAGGGAGACCCCAGAGAGACCCAGTACTTC.

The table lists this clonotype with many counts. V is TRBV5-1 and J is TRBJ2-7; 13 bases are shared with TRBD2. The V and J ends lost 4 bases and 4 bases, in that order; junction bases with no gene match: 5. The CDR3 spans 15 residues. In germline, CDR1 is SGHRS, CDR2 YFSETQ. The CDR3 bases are TGCGCCAGCAGCCGGGGACTAGCGGGAACTTACGAGCAGTACTTC. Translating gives CASSRGLAGTYEQYF.

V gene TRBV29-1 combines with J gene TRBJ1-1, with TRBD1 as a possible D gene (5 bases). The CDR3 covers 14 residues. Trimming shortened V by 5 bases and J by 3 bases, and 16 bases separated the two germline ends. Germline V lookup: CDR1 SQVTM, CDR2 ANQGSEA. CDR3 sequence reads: CSVRAGSGYTEAFF. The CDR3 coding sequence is TGCAGCGTTAGGGCAGGGAGTGGCTACACTGAAGCTTTCTTT.

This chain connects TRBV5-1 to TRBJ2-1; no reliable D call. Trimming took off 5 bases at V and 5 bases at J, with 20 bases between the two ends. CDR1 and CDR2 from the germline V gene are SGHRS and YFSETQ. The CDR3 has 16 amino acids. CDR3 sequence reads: CASSRPKGIIHNEQFF. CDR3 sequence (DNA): TGCGCCAGCAGTAGGCCGAAAGGTATAATCCACAATGAGCAGTTCTTC.

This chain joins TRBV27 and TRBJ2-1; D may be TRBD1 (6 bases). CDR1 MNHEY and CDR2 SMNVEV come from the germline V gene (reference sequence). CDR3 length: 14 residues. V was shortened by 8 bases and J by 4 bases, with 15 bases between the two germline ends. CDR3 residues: CASALLTGYNEQFF. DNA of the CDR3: TGTGCCAGCGCCCTTCTCACAGGGTACAATGAGCAGTTCTTC.

CDR3 nucleotide sequence: TGCAGTGCCGGGACTAGCGGGCTTCTTAAAGAGACCCAGTACTTC. This codes for CSAGTSGLLKETQYF. V gene TRBV20-1 combines with J gene TRBJ2-5, with 12 bases fitting TRBD2. Looked up from germline, CDR1 is DFQATT and CDR2 is SNEGSKA (reference sequence). Trimming took 6 bases from V and 3 from J; bases not matched to a gene: 8. The CDR3 sequence is 15 residues long.

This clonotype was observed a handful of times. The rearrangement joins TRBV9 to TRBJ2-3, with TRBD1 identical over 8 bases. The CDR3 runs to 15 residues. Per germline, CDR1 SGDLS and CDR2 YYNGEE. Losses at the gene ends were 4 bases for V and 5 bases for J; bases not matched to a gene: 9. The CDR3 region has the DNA TGTGCCAGCAGCCTCGGGACAGGATCACTAGATACGCAGTATTTT. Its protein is CASSLGTGSLDTQYF. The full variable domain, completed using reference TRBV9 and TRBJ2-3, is DSGVTQTPKHLITATGQRVTLRCSPRSGDLSVYWYQQSLDQGLQFLIQYYNGEERAKGNILERFSAQQFPDLHSELNLSSLELGDSALYFCASSLGTGSLDTQYFGPGTRLTVL.

The CDR3 reads CASSYGTSGSTDTQYF. In DNA, the CDR3 is TGCGCCAGCAGCTACGGGACTAGCGGAAGCACAGATACGCAGTATTTT. The rearrangement uses TRBV5-1 and TRBJ2-3, with TRBD2 identical over 11 bases. The length of the CDR3 is 16 residues. CDR1 is SGHRS and CDR2 is YFSETQ in the germline V gene. The V segment lost 3 bases and the J segment 0 bases; nucleotides outside the gene matches: 3.

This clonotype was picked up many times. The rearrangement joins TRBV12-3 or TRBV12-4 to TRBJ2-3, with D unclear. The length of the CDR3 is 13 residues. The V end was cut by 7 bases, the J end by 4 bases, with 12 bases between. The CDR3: CASTSTPSDTQYF. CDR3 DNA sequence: TGTGCCAGCACCTCCACCCCGTCAGATACGCAGTATTTT.

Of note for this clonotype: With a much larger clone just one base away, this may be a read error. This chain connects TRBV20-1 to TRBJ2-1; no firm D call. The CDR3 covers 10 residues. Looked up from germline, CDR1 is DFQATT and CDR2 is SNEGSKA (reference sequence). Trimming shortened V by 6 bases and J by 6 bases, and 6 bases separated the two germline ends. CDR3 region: CSANTNEQFF. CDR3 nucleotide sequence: TGCAGTGCCAACACCAATGAGCAGTTCTTC.

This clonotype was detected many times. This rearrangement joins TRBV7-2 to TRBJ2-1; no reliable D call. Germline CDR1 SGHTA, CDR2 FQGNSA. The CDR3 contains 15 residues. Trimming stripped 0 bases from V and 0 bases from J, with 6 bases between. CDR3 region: CASSLAISSYNEQFF. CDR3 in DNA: TGTGCCAGCAGCTTAGCCATAAGCTCCTACAATGAGCAGTTCTTC.

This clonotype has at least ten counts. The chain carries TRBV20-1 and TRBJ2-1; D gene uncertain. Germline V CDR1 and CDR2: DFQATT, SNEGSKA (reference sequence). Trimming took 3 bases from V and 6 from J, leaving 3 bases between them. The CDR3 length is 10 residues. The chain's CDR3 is CSASFNEQFF. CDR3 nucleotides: TGCAGTGCTAGTTTCAATGAGCAGTTCTTC.

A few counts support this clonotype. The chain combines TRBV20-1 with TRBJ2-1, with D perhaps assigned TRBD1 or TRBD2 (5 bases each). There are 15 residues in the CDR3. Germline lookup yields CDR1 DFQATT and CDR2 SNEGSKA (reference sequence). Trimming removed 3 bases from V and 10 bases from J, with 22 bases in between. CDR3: CSARRRDRGNNEQFF. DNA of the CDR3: TGCAGTGCTAGGCGTAGGGACCGCGGAAATAACGAGCAGTTCTTC.

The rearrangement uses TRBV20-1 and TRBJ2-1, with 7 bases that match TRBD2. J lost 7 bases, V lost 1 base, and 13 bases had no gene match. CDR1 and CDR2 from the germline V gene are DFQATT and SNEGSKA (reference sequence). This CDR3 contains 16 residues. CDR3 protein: CSARARLARGLNEQFF. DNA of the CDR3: TGCAGTGCTAGAGCTAGACTAGCAAGGGGCCTGAATGAGCAGTTCTTC.

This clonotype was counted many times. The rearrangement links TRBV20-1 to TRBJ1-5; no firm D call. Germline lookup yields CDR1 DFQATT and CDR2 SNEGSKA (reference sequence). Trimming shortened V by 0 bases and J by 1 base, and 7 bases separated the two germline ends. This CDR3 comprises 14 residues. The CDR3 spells CSARDAGSNQPQHF. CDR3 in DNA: TGCAGTGCTAGAGATGCGGGGAGCAATCAGCCCCAGCATTTT.

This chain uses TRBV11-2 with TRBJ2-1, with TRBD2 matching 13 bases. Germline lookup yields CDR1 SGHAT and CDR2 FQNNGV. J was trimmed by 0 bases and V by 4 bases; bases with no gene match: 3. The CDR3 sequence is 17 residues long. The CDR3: CASSSGLAGDSYNEQFF. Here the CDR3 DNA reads TGTGCCAGCAGCTCCGGACTAGCGGGGGACTCCTACAATGAGCAGTTCTTC.

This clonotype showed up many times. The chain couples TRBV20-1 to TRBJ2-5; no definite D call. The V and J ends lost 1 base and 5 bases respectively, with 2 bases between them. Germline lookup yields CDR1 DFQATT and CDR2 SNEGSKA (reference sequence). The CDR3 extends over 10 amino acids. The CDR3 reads CSARVETQYF. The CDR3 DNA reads TGCAGTGCTAGAGTGGAGACCCAGTACTTC.

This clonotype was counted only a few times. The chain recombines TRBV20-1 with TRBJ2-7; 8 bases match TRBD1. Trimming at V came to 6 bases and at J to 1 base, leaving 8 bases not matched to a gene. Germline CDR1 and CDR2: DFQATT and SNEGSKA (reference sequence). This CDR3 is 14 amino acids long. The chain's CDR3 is CSAPPGQVSYEQYF. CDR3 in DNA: TGCAGTGCCCCTCCGGGACAGGTGTCCTACGAGCAGTACTTC.

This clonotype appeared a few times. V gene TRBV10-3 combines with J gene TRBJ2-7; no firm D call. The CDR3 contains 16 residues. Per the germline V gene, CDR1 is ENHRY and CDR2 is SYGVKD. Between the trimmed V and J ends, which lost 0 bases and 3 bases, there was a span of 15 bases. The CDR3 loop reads CAISESSLGDGYEQYF. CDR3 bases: TGTGCCATCAGTGAGTCTTCTCTAGGCGACGGCTACGAGCAGTACTTC.

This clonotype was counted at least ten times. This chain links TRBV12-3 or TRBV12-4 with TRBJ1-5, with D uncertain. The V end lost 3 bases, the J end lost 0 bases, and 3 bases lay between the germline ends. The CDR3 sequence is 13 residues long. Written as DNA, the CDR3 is TGTGCCAGCAGTTTTGTTAGCAATCAGCCCCAGCATTTT. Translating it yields CASSFVSNQPQHF.

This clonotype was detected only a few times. CDR3 sequence reads: CSVVQVGGTDTQYF. The DNA of the CDR3 is TGCAGCGTAGTACAGGTGGGCGGCACAGATACGCAGTATTTT. J is TRBJ2-3 and V is TRBV29-1; tentatively, D is TRBD1 (5 bases). There are 14 residues in the CDR3. Germline CDR1 reads SQVTM; CDR2 reads ANQGSEA. Trimming removed 6 bases from V and 1 base from J, with 14 bases in between.

CDR3 region: CSARDSDRSVGYTF. The CDR3 DNA reads TGCAGTGCTAGAGACTCGGACAGGTCGGTAGGCTACACCTTC. The rearrangement joins TRBV20-1 to TRBJ1-2; 7 bases are a match to TRBD1. The CDR3 covers 14 residues. Per germline, CDR1 DFQATT and CDR2 SNEGSKA (reference sequence). V lost 0 bases to trimming and J lost 8 bases; unmatched junction nucleotides: 9.